These 22 T cell receptor beta chains came from one sample sequenced in a study of blood T cell repertoires in COVID-19. Produced via immunoSEQ multiplex PCR; TCRdb's table is partial and in-frame only. The sample yields under 350,000 clones, more than 75% seen once. Sequences were obtained from PBMCs or T cells enriched from blood (not recorded which). The receptors were sampled from a woman younger than 30 who had recovered from COVID-19.

The rearrangement joins TRBV3-1 (or the pseudogene TRBV3-2) to TRBJ2-5, with D tentatively TRBD2 (6 bases). Trimming pared 1 base from V and 2 bases from J, leaving 17 bases between. Germline V lookup: CDR1 LGHDT, CDR2 YNNKEL (reference sequence). This CDR3 is built from 17 residues. This CDR3 reads CASSQVLGRGIQETQYF. The DNA for the CDR3 is TGTGCCAGCAGCCAAGTTTTGGGGCGGGGTATACAAGAGACCCAGTACTTC.

This clone was seen a few times. The V and J genes are TRBV10-1 and TRBJ2-7; D may be TRBD1 (6 bases). The CDR3 loop spans 15 amino acids. Germline CDR1 and CDR2: WNHNN and SYGVQD (reference sequence). V was shortened by 2 bases and J by 5 bases, with 16 bases between the two germline ends. The CDR3 loop reads CASSELVDSRDEQYF. The DNA of the CDR3 is TGCGCCAGCAGTGAGCTAGTGGACAGTAGGGACGAGCAGTACTTC.

V is TRBV3-1 (or the pseudogene TRBV3-2) and J is TRBJ2-7, with TRBD2 identical over 9 bases. Germline V lookup: CDR1 LGHDT, CDR2 YNNKEL (reference sequence). The CDR3 runs 19 residues. After removal of 1 base from V and 0 bases from J, the junction contained 13 bases not matched to a gene. CDR3: CASSQVASGGPLTSYEQYF. In DNA, the CDR3 is TGTGCCAGCAGCCAAGTCGCCAGCGGGGGGCCTCTCACCTCCTACGAGCAGTACTTC.

V usage is TRBV4-1 and J usage is TRBJ2-2; 10 nucleotides align to TRBD2. This CDR3 has 17 residues. Trimming removed 0 bases from V and 5 bases from J; junction bases left unmatched: 6. Germline V lookup: CDR1 MGHRA, CDR2 YSYEKL. CDR3 in amino acids: CASSQEVPSGGTGELFF. The CDR3 nucleotides are TGCGCCAGCAGCCAAGAAGTTCCTAGCGGGGGAACCGGGGAGCTGTTTTTT.

The V gene is TRBV28, the J gene TRBJ1-5, with a tentative D call TRBD1 (5 bases). This CDR3 spans 13 amino acids. Trimming left V 8 bases short and J 7 bases short, with 15 bases between. Germline values: CDR1 MDHEN, CDR2 SYDVKM. The CDR3 sequence is CASDQTDYQPQHF. CDR3 nucleotides: TGTGCCAGCGACCAGACAGATTACCAGCCCCAGCATTTT. The full variable domain, completed using reference TRBV28 and TRBJ1-5, is DVKVTQSSRYLVKRTGEKVFLECVQDMDHENMFWYRQDPGLGLRLIYFSYDVKMKEKGDIPEGYSVSREKKERFSLILESASTNQTSMYLCASDQTDYQPQHFGDGTRLSIL.

This sequence joins TRBV25-1 and TRBJ2-1; no clear D gene. Germline V gene data show CDR1 as MGHDK and CDR2 as SYGVNS. V dropped 6 bases and J dropped 5 bases, with 11 bases sitting between them. CDR3 length: 13 amino acids. CDR3 nucleotides: TGTGCCAGCAGGTCGTCGGGTAACAATGAGCAGTTCTTC. This sequence encodes CASRSSGNNEQFF.

A single count supports this clone. Other DNA sequences within the sample encode an identical CDR3. This chain connects TRBV11-3 to TRBJ2-2; TRBD2 aligns across 7 bases. CDR1 and CDR2 from the germline V gene are SGHNT and YENEEA. The ends lost 1 base at V and 3 bases at J; junction bases unmatched: 2. The length of the CDR3 is 15 residues. The CDR3 spells CASSLGGGHTGELFF. For the CDR3, the DNA is TGTGCCAGCAGCTTAGGCGGGGGTCACACCGGGGAGCTGTTTTTT. The entire variable domain, with the rest obtained from reference TRBV11-3 and TRBJ2-2, is as follows: EAGVVQSPRYKIIEKKQPVAFWCNPISGHNTLYWYLQNLGQGPELLIRYENEEAVDDSQLPKDRFSAERLKGVDSTLKIQPAELGDSAVYLCASSLGGGHTGELFFGEGSRLTVL.

V gene TRBV30 combines with J gene TRBJ1-6, with D uncertain. CDR1 is GTSNPN and CDR2 is SVGIG in the germline V gene (reference sequence). The CDR3 is made up of 16 amino acids. V was pared by 3 bases and J by 4 bases, with 16 bases between. For the CDR3, the DNA is TGTGCCTGGAGGGAATCAGGAATTTCATATAATTCACCCCTCCACTTT. Residues: CAWRESGISYNSPLHF.

The chain couples TRBV24-1 to TRBJ2-1, with D possibly matching TRBD2 (6 bases). The CDR3 is made up of 17 amino acids. The V gene's germline CDR1 is KGHDR and CDR2 SFDVKD. Trimming stripped 3 bases from V and 2 bases from J, with 16 bases between. The CDR3 reads CATSDGRDSSTYNEQFF. CDR3 nucleotides: TGTGCCACCAGTGATGGCAGGGACTCGTCAACCTACAATGAGCAGTTCTTC.

The rearrangement links TRBV30 to TRBJ1-2, with 9 positions matching TRBD1. CDR1 is GTSNPN, CDR2 SVGIG, per germline (reference sequence). This CDR3 has 15 amino acids. The ends lost 2 bases at V and 2 bases at J; junction bases unmatched: 6. The CDR3 protein is CAWSLGQGRNYGYTF. CDR3 nucleotide sequence: TGTGCCTGGAGTCTTGGACAGGGGAGGAACTATGGCTACACCTTC.

The chain joins TRBV11-2 to TRBJ2-7; no firm D call. Trimming pared 4 bases from V and 6 bases from J, leaving 22 bases between. Germline values: CDR1 SGHAT, CDR2 FQNNGV. This CDR3 has 16 residues. CDR3 amino acids: CASSYDPGSKVAEQYF. The DNA for the CDR3 is TGTGCCAGCAGCTATGACCCGGGTTCAAAGGTCGCCGAGCAGTACTTC.

V is TRBV11-2 and J is TRBJ2-7; 7 bases line up with TRBD1. The V gene's germline CDR1 is SGHAT and CDR2 FQNNGV. Trimming cost V 5 bases and J 2 bases; bases outside gene matches: 6. This CDR3 spans 14 amino acids. CDR3 residues: CASSPLTGPYEQYF. The CDR3, as DNA: TGTGCCAGCAGCCCCTTGACAGGGCCCTACGAGCAGTACTTC.

The chain joins TRBV11-2 to TRBJ2-1; D may be TRBD2 (6 bases). Germline-derived CDR1 and CDR2 are SGHAT and FQNNGV. The CDR3 is 17 residues long. V lost 5 bases to trimming and J lost 8 bases, with 25 bases between them. CDR3 loop: CASSRGGRGEPFDEQFF. The CDR3 DNA reads as TGTGCCAGCAGCAGAGGTGGACGCGGGGAGCCTTTTGATGAGCAGTTCTTC. Looking up the rest from reference TRBV11-2 and TRBJ2-1 gives the full variable domain: EAGVAQSPRYKIIEKRQSVAFWCNPISGHATLYWYQQILGQGPKLLIQFQNNGVVDDSQLPKDRFSAERLKGVDSTLKIQPAKLEDSAVYLCASSRGGRGEPFDEQFFGPGTRLTVL.

In its sample, this clone was seen a few times. The chain recombines TRBV7-8 with TRBJ2-7; D not resolved. This CDR3 is 11 amino acids long. Germline V gene lookup returns CDR1 SGHVS and CDR2 FQNEAQ. Trimming shortened V by 5 bases and J by 2 bases, and 4 bases separated the two germline ends. In nucleotides, the CDR3 is TGTGCCAGCAGCCCCGCCTACGAGCAGTACTTC. It codes for CASSPAYEQYF. Using reference TRBV7-8 and TRBJ2-7 for the parts outside the CDR3, the full variable domain is GAGVSQSPRYKVAKRGQDVALRCDPISGHVSLFWYQQALGQGPEFLTYFQNEAQLDKSGLPSDRFFAERPEGSVSTLKIQRTQQEDSAVYLCASSPAYEQYFGPGTRLTVT.

This chain uses TRBV4-3 with TRBJ2-5, with 8 positions matching TRBD1. The V gene end was trimmed by 3 bases and the J gene end by 1 base; junction bases not matched to a gene: 1. The CDR3 contains 14 residues. Germline V gene sequence: CDR1 LGHNA, CDR2 YSLEER. As DNA, the CDR3 is TGCGCCAGCAGCCAGGACAGGGTCCAAGAGACCCAGTACTTC. Its protein is CASSQDRVQETQYF.

This chain connects TRBV30 to TRBJ2-7; 10 nucleotides align to TRBD1. The CDR3 runs 14 residues. Germline assignment: CDR1 GTSNPN and CDR2 SVGIG (reference sequence). With 2 bases clipped from V and 3 bases from J, the junction kept 4 bases outside the gene matches. The DNA for the CDR3 is TGTGCCTGGAGTCCCGGGACAGGGGACTACGAGCAGTACTTC. Translating gives CAWSPGTGDYEQYF.

V is TRBV30 and J is TRBJ2-2; 9 bases are a match to TRBD2. CDR3 size: 17 residues. CDR1 is GTSNPN and CDR2 is SVGIG in the germline V gene (reference sequence). J gave up 6 bases and V 3 bases, and 14 bases lay outside the gene matches. CDR3 loop: CAWSGESGRWESGELFF. The CDR3 DNA follows: TGTGCCTGGAGCGGCGAGAGCGGGAGGTGGGAGTCCGGGGAGCTGTTTTTT.

CDR3 coding DNA: TGCGCCAGCAGCTTGGACAGGGAAGAGGGCAATGAGCAGTTCTTC. It yields the protein CASSLDREEGNEQFF. This chain uses TRBV5-1 with TRBJ2-1; tentative D call: TRBD1 (6 bases). V lost 0 bases to trimming and J lost 6 bases, with 13 bases between them. The germline CDR1 and CDR2 sequences are SGHRS and YFSETQ. This CDR3 is 15 amino acids long.

Only a few counts were recorded for this clone. This chain connects TRBV10-2 to TRBJ1-1; D possibly corresponds to TRBD1 (6 bases). The CDR3 loop spans 12 amino acids. The germline V gene has CDR1 WSHSY and CDR2 SAAADI. V gave up 4 bases and J gave up 7 bases, with 10 bases separating them. The CDR3 protein is CASSGSTGEAFF. In DNA form, the CDR3 reads TGCGCCAGCAGTGGATCGACAGGTGAAGCTTTCTTT.

The chain uses TRBV27 and TRBJ2-5; tentative D call: TRBD1 (6 bases). In germline, CDR1 is MNHEY, CDR2 SMNVEV (reference sequence). The germline V and J ends were trimmed by 5 bases and 4 bases, with 17 bases remaining between them. CDR3 length: 15 residues. CDR3 DNA: TGTGCCAGCAGTCCCTTTACAGGGTACGGAGAGACCCAGTACTTC. This gives the protein CASSPFTGYGETQYF.

The chain couples TRBV4-1 to TRBJ1-3; unclear D gene. Trimming cost V 0 bases and J 0 bases, with 12 bases left between them. From germline, CDR1 is MGHRA and CDR2 YSYEKL. The CDR3 loop spans 17 amino acids. The chain's CDR3 is CASSQEFVTFSGNTIYF. Here the CDR3 DNA reads TGCGCCAGCAGCCAAGAATTCGTGACATTCTCTGGAAACACCATATATTTT.

The gene calls are TRBV19 and TRBJ1-2; 11 nucleotides align to TRBD1. Per germline, CDR1 LNHDA and CDR2 SQIVND (reference sequence). This CDR3 comprises 14 residues. The ends lost 8 bases at V and 8 bases at J; junction bases unmatched: 10. CDR3 in amino acids: CASAPPGQGVGYTF. The CDR3 bases are TGTGCCAGTGCCCCACCGGGACAGGGGGTCGGCTACACCTTC.